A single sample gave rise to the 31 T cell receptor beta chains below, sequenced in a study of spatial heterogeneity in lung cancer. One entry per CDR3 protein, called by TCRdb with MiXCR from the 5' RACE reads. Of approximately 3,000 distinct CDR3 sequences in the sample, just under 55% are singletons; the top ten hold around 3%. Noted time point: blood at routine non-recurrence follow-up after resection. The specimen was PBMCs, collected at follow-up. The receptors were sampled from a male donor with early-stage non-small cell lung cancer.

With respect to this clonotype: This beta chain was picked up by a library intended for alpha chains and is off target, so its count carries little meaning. As DNA, the CDR3 is TGTGCCAGCAGCTTAGATTCGGCCTCTGGGGCCAACGTCCTGACTTTC. Translation: CASSLDSASGANVLTF. The chain carries TRBV7-2 and TRBJ2-6; D not certain. Trimming took off 1 base at V and 0 bases at J, with 7 bases between the two ends. The length of the CDR3 is 16 residues. Germline-derived CDR1 and CDR2 are SGHTA and FQGNSA.

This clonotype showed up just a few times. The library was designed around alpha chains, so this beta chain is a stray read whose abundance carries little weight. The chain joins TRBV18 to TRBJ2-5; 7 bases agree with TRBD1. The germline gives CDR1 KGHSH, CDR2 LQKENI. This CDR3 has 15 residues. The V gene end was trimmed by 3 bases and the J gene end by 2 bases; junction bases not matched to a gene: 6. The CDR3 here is CASSPEQGQQETQYF. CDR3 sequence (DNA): TGTGCCAGCTCACCCGAACAGGGACAGCAAGAGACCCAGTACTTC.

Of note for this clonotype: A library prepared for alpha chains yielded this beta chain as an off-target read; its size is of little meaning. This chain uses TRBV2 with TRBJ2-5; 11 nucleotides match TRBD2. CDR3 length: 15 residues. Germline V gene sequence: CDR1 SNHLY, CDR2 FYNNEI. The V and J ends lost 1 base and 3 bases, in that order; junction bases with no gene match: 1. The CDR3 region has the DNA TGTGCCAGCAGTGAAGTAGCGGGAGGGGAAGAGACCCAGTACTTC. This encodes CASSEVAGGEETQYF. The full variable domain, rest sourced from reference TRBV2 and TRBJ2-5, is EPEVTQTPSHQVTQMGQEVILRCVPISNHLYFYWYRQILGQKVEFLVSFYNNEISEKSEIFDDQFSVERPDGSNFTLKIRSTKLEDSAMYFCASSEVAGGEETQYFGPGTRLLVL.

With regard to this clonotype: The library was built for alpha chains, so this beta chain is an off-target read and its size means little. CDR3 protein: CASSYTGAGDQPQHF. In DNA form, the CDR3 reads TGTGCCAGCAGCTACACAGGGGCGGGGGATCAGCCCCAGCATTTT. The rearrangement links TRBV7-9 to TRBJ1-5, with 7 bases identical to TRBD1. With 4 bases clipped from V and 5 bases from J, the junction kept 8 bases outside the gene matches. CDR1 SEHNR and CDR2 FQNEAQ come from the germline V gene (reference sequence). This CDR3 region has 15 residues.

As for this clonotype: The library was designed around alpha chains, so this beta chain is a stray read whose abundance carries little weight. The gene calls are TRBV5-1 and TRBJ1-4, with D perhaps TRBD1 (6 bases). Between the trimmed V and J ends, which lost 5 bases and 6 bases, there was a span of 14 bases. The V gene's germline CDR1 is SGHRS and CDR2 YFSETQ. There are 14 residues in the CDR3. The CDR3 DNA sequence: TGCGCCAGCAGAAACGAGGCAGGGGATGAAAAACTGTTTTTT. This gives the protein CASRNEAGDEKLFF.

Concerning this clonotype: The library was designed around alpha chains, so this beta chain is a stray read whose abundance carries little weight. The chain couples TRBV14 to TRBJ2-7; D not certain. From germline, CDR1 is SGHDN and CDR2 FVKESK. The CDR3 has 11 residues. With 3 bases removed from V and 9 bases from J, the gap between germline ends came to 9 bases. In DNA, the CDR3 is TGTGCCAGCAGCCAGTACGACGGGCAGTACTTC. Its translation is CASSQYDGQYF.

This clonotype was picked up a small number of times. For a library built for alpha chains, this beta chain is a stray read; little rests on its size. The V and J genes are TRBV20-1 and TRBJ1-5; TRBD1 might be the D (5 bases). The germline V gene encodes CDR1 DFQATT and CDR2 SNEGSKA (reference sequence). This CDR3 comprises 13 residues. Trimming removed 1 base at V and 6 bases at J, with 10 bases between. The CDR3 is CSARGRRGQPQHF. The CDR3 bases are TGCAGTGCTAGAGGAAGGAGGGGTCAGCCCCAGCATTTT.

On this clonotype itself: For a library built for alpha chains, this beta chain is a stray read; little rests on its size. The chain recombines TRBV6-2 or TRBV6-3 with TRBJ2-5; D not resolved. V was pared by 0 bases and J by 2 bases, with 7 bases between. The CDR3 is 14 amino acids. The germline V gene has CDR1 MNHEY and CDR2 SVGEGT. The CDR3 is CASSYSTPQETQYF. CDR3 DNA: TGTGCCAGCAGTTACTCCACACCGCAAGAGACCCAGTACTTC.

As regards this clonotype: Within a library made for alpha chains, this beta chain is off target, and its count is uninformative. The CDR3 sequence is CASGLLGSSSTDTQYF. For the CDR3, the DNA is TGTGCTAGTGGTTTGTTAGGTAGCTCTAGCACAGATACGCAGTATTTT. This sequence joins TRBV12-5 and TRBJ2-3; D is unclear. Looked up from germline, CDR1 is LGHNT and CDR2 is FRNRAP. Trimming removed 2 bases at V and 0 bases at J, with 12 bases between. The CDR3 contains 16 residues.

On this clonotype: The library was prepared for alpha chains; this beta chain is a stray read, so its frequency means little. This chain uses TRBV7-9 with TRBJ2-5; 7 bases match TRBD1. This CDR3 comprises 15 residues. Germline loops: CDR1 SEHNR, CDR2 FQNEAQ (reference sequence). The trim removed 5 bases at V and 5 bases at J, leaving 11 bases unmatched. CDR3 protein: CASSIKTGRRETQYF. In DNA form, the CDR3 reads TGTGCCAGCAGCATTAAGACAGGGCGGAGGGAGACCCAGTACTTC.

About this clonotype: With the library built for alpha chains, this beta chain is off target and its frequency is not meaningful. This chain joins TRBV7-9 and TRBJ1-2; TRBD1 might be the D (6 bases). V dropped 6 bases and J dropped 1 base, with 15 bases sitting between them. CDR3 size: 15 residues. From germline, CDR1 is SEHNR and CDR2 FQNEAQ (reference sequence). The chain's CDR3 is CASRRQEGHNYGYTF. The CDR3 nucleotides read TGTGCCAGCAGACGTCAGGAGGGACATAACTATGGCTACACCTTC.

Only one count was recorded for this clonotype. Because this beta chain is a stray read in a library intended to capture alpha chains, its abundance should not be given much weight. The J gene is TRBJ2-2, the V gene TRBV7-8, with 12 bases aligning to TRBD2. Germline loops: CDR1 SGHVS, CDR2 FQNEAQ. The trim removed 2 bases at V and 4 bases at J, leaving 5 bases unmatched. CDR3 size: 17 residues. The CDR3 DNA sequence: TGTGCCAGCAGCTTACGGACTAGCGGGGCGGTCACCGGGGAGCTGTTTTTT. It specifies CASSLRTSGAVTGELFF.

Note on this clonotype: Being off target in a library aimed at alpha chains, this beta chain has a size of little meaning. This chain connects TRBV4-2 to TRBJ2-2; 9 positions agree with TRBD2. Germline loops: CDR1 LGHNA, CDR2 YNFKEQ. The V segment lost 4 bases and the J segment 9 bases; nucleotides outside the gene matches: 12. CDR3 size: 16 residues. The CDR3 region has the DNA TGTGCCAGCAGCCGATTAGCGGGAGAGGTCAACCGGGAGCTGTTTTTT. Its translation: CASSRLAGEVNRELFF.

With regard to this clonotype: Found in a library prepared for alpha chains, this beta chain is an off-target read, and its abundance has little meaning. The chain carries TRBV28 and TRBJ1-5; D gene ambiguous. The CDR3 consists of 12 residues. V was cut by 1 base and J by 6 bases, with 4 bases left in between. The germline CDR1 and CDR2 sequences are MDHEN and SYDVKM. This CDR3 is CASSLYTQPQHF. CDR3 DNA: TGTGCCAGCAGTTTATATACTCAGCCCCAGCATTTT. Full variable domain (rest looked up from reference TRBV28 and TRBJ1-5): DVKVTQSSRYLVKRTGEKVFLECVQDMDHENMFWYRQDPGLGLRLIYFSYDVKMKEKGDIPEGYSVSREKKERFSLILESASTNQTSMYLCASSLYTQPQHFGDGTRLSIL.

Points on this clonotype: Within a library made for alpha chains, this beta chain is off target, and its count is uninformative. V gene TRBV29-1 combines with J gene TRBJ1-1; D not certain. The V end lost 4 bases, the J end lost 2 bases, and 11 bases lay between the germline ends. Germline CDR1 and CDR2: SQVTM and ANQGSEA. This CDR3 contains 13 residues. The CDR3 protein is CSVGVGGNTEAFF. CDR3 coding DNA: TGCAGCGTTGGGGTAGGAGGAAACACTGAAGCTTTCTTT.

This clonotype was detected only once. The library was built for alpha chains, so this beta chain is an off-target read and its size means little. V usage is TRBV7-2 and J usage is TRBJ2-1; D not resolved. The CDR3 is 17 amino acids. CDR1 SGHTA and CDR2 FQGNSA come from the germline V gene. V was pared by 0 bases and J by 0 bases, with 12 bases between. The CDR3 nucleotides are TGTGCCAGCAGCTTAGCGCAGTCCGAGAGCTCCTACAATGAGCAGTTCTTC. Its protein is CASSLAQSESSYNEQFF.

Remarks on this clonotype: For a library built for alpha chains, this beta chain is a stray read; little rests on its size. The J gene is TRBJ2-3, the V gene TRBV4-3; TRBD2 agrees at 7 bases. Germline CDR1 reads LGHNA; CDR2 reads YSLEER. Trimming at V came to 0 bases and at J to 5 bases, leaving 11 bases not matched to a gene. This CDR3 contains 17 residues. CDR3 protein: CASSQDRKLAVGDTQYF. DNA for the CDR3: TGCGCCAGCAGCCAAGACAGGAAGCTAGCGGTAGGAGATACGCAGTATTTT.

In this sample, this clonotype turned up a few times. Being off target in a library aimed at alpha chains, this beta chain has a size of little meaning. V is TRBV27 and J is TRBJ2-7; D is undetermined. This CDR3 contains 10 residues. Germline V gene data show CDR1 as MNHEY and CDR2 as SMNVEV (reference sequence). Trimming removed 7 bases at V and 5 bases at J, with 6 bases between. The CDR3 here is CASKIDEQYF. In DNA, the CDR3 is TGTGCCAGCAAGATTGACGAGCAGTACTTC.

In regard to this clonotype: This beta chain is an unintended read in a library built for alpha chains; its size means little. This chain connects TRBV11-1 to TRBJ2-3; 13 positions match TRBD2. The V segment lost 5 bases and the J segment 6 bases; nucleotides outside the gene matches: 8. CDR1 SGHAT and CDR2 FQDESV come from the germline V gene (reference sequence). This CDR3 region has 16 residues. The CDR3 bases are TGTGCCAGCAGCACCGGACTAGCGGGGGTGTTTGATACGCAGTATTTT. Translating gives CASSTGLAGVFDTQYF.

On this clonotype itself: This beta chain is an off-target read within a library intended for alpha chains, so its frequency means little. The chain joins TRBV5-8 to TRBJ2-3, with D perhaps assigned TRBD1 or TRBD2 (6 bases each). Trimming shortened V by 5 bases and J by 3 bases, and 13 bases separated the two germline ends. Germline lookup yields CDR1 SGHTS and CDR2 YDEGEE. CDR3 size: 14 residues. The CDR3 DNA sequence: TGTGCCAGCAGTAACGGAGGGGGGACAGATACGCAGTATTTT. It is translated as CASSNGGGTDTQYF.

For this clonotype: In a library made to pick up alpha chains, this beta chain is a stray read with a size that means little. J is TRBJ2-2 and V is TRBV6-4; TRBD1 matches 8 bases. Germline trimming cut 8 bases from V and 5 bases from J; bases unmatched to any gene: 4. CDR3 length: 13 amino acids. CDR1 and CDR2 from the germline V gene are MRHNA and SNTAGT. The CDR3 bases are TGTGCCAGCTCGGACAGGGCTACCGGGGAGCTGTTTTTT. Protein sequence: CASSDRATGELFF.

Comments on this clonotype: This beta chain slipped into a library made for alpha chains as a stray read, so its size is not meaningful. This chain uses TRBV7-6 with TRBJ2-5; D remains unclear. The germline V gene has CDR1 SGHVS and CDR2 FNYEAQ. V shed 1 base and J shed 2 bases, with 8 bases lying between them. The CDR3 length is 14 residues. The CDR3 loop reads CASSLGPFQETQYF. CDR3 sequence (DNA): TGTGCCAGCAGCTTAGGCCCCTTTCAAGAGACCCAGTACTTC.

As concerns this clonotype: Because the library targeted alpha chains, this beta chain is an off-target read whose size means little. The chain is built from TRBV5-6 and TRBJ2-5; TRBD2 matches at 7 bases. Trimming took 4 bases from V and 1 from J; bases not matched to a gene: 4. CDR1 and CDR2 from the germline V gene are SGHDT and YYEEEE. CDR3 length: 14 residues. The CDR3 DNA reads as TGTGCCAGCAGCAACGGGGGGTTCCAAGAGACCCAGTACTTC. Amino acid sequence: CASSNGGFQETQYF.

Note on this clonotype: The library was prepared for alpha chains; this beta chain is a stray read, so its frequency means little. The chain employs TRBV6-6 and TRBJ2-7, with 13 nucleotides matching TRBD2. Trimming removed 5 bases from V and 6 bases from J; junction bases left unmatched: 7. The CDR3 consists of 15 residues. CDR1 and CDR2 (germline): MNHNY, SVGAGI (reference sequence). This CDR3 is CASSRPTSGRFEQYF. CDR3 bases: TGTGCCAGCAGTCGCCCGACTAGCGGGAGGTTCGAGCAGTACTTC.

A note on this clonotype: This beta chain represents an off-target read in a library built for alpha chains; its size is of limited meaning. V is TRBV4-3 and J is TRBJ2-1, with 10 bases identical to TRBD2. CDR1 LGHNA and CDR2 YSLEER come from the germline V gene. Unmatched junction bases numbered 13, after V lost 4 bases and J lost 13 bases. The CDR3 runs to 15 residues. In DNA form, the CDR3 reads TGCGCCAGCAGCCCATTAGGAGCTAGCGGGAGTGTTCAGTTCTTC. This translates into CASSPLGASGSVQFF.

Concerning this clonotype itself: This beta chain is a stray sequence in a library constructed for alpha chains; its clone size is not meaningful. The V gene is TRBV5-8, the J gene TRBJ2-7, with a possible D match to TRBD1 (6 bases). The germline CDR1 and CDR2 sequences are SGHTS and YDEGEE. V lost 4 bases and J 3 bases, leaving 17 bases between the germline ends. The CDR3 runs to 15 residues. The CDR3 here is CASSHHRVQHYEQYF. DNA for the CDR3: TGTGCCAGCAGCCACCACAGGGTTCAGCACTACGAGCAGTACTTC.

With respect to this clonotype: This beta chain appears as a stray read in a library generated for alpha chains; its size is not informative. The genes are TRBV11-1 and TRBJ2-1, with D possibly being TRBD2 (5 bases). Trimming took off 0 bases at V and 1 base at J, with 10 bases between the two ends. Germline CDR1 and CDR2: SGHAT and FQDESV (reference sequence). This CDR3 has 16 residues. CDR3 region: CASSLANGISYNEQFF. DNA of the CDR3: TGTGCCAGCAGCTTAGCGAACGGGATATCCTACAATGAGCAGTTCTTC.

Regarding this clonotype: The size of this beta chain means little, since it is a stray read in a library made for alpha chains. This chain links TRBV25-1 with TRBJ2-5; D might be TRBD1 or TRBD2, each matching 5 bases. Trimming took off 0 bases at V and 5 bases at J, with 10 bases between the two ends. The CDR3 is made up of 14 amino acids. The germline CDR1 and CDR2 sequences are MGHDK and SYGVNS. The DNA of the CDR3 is TGTGCCAGCAGTGAATACGGGACGGGCGAGACCCAGTACTTC. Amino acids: CASSEYGTGETQYF.

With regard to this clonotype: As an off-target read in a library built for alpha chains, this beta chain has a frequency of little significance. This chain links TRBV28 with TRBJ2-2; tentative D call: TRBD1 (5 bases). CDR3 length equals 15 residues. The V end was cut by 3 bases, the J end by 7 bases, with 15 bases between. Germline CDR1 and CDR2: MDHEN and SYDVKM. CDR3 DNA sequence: TGTGCCAGCAGTTTTCGGCCAGGGCAGAACGGGGAGCTGTTTTTT. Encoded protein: CASSFRPGQNGELFF.

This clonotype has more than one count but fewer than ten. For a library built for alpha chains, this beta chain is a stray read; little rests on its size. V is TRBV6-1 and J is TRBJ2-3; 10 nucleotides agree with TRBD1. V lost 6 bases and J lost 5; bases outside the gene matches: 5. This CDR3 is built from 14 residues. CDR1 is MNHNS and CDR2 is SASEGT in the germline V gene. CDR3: CASRDRGSRDTQYF. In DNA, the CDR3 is TGTGCCAGCAGGGACAGGGGGTCGAGAGATACGCAGTATTTT.

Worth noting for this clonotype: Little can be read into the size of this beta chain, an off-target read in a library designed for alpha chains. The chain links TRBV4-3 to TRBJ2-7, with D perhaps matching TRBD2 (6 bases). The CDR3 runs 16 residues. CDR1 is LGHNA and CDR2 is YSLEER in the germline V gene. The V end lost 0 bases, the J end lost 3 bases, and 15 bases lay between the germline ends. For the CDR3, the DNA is TGCGCCAGCAGCCAAGATTTAGGGCGGGATCTCTACGAGCAGTACTTC. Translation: CASSQDLGRDLYEQYF.